Below, one TCR beta chain is given with its context. The data were obtained in a study of preoperative IRX-2 immunotherapy in early breast cancer. V shed 5 bases and J 2 bases; nucleotides not matched to a gene: 2. Per germline, CDR1 MNHEY and CDR2 SVGAGI. The CDR3 consists of 13 residues. As for treatment: preoperative locoregional IRX-2 cytokine immunotherapy. This phase Ib study tested locoregional IRX-2 cytokine immunotherapy given before surgery. Method: immunoSEQ multiplex PCR; TCRdb's copy keeps in-frame clones and lacks some. The table shows 25,000 or so clones, with 80% to 90% occurring only once.

The chain is built from TRBV6-5 and TRBJ2-7, with 8 bases identical to TRBD1. This TCR was recovered from a human donor with breast cancer. Sequencing was performed on tumor tissue, taken after IRX-2 immunotherapy. The CDR3: CASSKQGAYEQYF. CDR3 DNA sequence: TGTGCCAGCAGTAAACAGGGGGCCTACGAGCAGTACTTC.